This T cell receptor beta chain was sequenced for a study of blood T cells in healthy people across ages. The sample holds many counts of this clonotype. With a J-beta primer mix and a sample-barcoded 5' primer, a second PCR ran about 6 to 11 cycles. Every single cDNA molecule received a tag from a template-switch adaptor with 12 random nucleotides. One entry per CDR3 protein results from TCRdb running MiXCR on the 5' RACE reads. The repertoire holds 700,000 or so distinct CDR3 sequences, with roughly two fifths as singletons. CDR3 length equals 13 residues. Germline CDR1 SQVTM, CDR2 ANQGSEA. The ends lost 7 bases at V and 1 base at J; junction bases unmatched: 6.

V usage is TRBV29-1 and J usage is TRBJ2-7, with 8 positions matching TRBD1. Sequenced input: blood. The sequence derives from a man aged 80 or over in good health. This CDR3 is CSGGQGRSYEQYF. CDR3 nucleotides: TGCAGCGGCGGACAGGGTCGGTCCTACGAGCAGTACTTC.